A single TCR beta chain is shown here with its context. This record belongs to a study of blood T cell repertoires in COVID-19. Background on the study: Collection of acute and convalescent COVID-19 samples took place in the United States, Italy and Spain.

This CDR3 contains 13 residues. Trimming pared 4 bases from V and 5 bases from J, leaving 9 bases between. CDR1 and CDR2 from the germline V gene are SNHLY and FYNNEI. In the authors' workflow: Amplified reference gene primers provided the basis for estimating nucleated cell counts. Sequencing used immunoSEQ multiplex PCR; TCRdb keeps in-frame clones, though not all of them. That table supplies the V and J calls and clone size; D and trimming were determined from the DNA. The table includes 120,000 to 150,000 clones, around 83% detected once. Participants were placed into cohorts based on the clinical history they reported. Contact with a PCR-confirmed or clinician-diagnosed COVID-19 case occurred within 2 weeks of entry.

The sequenced sample consisted of PBMCs or T cells enriched from blood (not recorded which). The gene calls are TRBV2 and TRBJ1-5; unclear D gene. The clonotype comes from a woman in her 50s who had been exposed to COVID-19. This chain's CDR3 is CASSVVSDQPQHF. CDR3 nucleotide sequence: TGTGCCAGCAGTGTAGTTAGTGATCAGCCCCAGCATTTT.